This T cell receptor beta chain is drawn from a study of OX40 agonist ivuxolimab in advanced cancers. The wider study: Cohort: about 80% men, mean age about 62, aged about 23 to 79.

Overall study results and limits: The expanded peripheral T cells' antigen specificity was not determined. Among the lowest peripheral clonal expansion occurred in 0.1-3.0 mg/kg partial responders.

Remarks on this clone: Its target is unknown.

V lost 1 base and J lost 9, with 13 bases in between. The germline V gene has CDR1 SGHTA and CDR2 FQGNSA. This CDR3 region has 14 residues. Sequenced by immunoSEQ multiplex PCR; TCRdb stores in-frame clones only, minus some. The data show tens of thousands of clones, just over 85% seen once. The TCR originated in an adult with an advanced solid tumor such as melanoma, head and neck, liver or kidney cancer. This specimen consisted of CD4+ or CD8+ T cells sorted from blood, obtained in a trial of the OX40 agonist ivuxolimab. V and J are TRBV7-2 and TRBJ1-3; D gene ambiguous. The CDR3 nucleotides are TGTGCCAGCAGCTTAGGACCGGACGTTGGCACCATATATTTT. The encoded protein is CASSLGPDVGTIYF.